This passage covers 19 T cell receptor beta chains from one sample sequenced in a study of OX40 agonist ivuxolimab in advanced cancers. Some clones are missing from TCRdb's copy, which holds only in-frame ones; the method was immunoSEQ multiplex PCR. The sample records around 80,000 clones, roughly 85% being singletons. The starting material was CD4+ or CD8+ T cells sorted from blood, obtained in a trial of the OX40 agonist ivuxolimab. These receptor sequences come from an adult with an advanced solid tumor such as melanoma, head and neck, liver or kidney cancer.

V is TRBV18 and J is TRBJ1-2; a possible D gene is TRBD1 (5 bases). V was trimmed by 1 base and J by 12 bases, leaving 21 bases between them. The germline gives CDR1 KGHSH, CDR2 LQKENI. CDR3 length: 15 amino acids. CDR3 sequence: CASSPLKGMDIPHTF. CDR3 sequence (DNA): TGTGCCAGCTCACCACTAAAGGGGATGGACATTCCTCACACCTTC.

The chain carries TRBV7-2 and TRBJ2-1, with D maybe TRBD1 (6 bases). Looked up from germline, CDR1 is SGHTA and CDR2 is FQGNSA. The V end was cut by 0 bases, the J end by 2 bases, with 8 bases between. The CDR3 sequence is 15 residues long. CDR3: CASSLARGPYNEQFF. The CDR3 nucleotides read TGTGCCAGCAGCTTAGCCAGGGGCCCCTACAATGAGCAGTTCTTC.

The rearrangement links TRBV7-9 to TRBJ2-6, with 12 positions matching TRBD1. The CDR3 has 18 residues. V lost 4 bases and J lost 1; bases outside the gene matches: 5. CDR1 and CDR2 from the germline V gene are SEHNR and FQNEAQ (reference sequence). CDR3 region: CASSYTGQGASGANVLTF. In DNA, the CDR3 is TGTGCCAGCAGCTACACGGGACAGGGGGCTTCTGGGGCCAACGTCCTGACTTTC.

The chain links TRBV6-5 to TRBJ1-5, with D perhaps TRBD1 (5 bases). The CDR3 contains 13 residues. The ends were cut back, 5 bases at V and 5 bases at J, with 10 bases in the middle. Germline CDR1 reads MNHEY; CDR2 reads SVGAGI. CDR3 sequence reads: CASSNRKYQPQHF. Here the CDR3 DNA reads TGTGCCAGCAGTAACAGGAAGTATCAGCCCCAGCATTTT.

The rearrangement uses TRBV7-9 and TRBJ2-2; TRBD1 matches at 7 bases. The CDR3 totals 13 residues. V dropped 5 bases and J dropped 5; count of bases not matched to a gene: 2. In germline, CDR1 is SEHNR, CDR2 FQNEAQ (reference sequence). Written as DNA, the CDR3 is TGTGCCAGCAGCGACAGGGATACCGGGGAGCTGTTTTTT. Translated: CASSDRDTGELFF.

The chain combines TRBV5-1 with TRBJ1-6; a possible D gene is TRBD1 (6 bases). V shed 0 bases and J shed 8 bases, with 15 bases lying between them. This CDR3 spans 16 amino acids. Looked up from germline, CDR1 is SGHRS and CDR2 is YFSETQ. DNA for the CDR3: TGCGCCAGCAGCTTGGGGGGCACAGGGAAGTATTCACCCCTCCACTTT. The encoded protein is CASSLGGTGKYSPLHF.

V usage is TRBV6-5 and J usage is TRBJ2-6; D could derive from TRBD1 or TRBD2 (5 bases each). The CDR3 is 15 residues long. Germline V CDR1 and CDR2: MNHEY, SVGAGI. The germline V and J ends were trimmed by 5 bases and 4 bases, with 12 bases remaining between them. CDR3 sequence reads: CASSPGGAGANVLTF. CDR3 DNA sequence: TGTGCCAGCAGTCCTGGGGGTGCCGGGGCCAACGTCCTGACTTTC.

This chain links TRBV19 with TRBJ1-4, with TRBD1 matching 7 bases. The CDR3 totals 14 residues. Germline V gives CDR1 LNHDA, CDR2 SQIVND (reference sequence). V lost 3 bases to trimming and J lost 4 bases; unmatched junction nucleotides: 2. CDR3: CASSIQGVNEKLFF. CDR3 DNA sequence: TGTGCCAGTAGTATCCAGGGGGTTAATGAAAAACTGTTTTTT.

This clone was observed once. This sequence joins TRBV27 and TRBJ1-6; D uncertain. Germline V gives CDR1 MNHEY, CDR2 SMNVEV (reference sequence). The V gene lost 5 bases and the J gene lost 9 bases, with 11 bases spanning the gap. This CDR3 comprises 13 residues. DNA of the CDR3: TGTGCCAGCAGTGAGGGTACTCCTTCACCCCTCCACTTT. This codes for CASSEGTPSPLHF.

This chain connects TRBV29-1 to TRBJ2-5; weak D call: TRBD1 (7 bases). With 4 bases removed from V and 5 bases from J, the gap between germline ends came to 17 bases. The V gene's germline CDR1 is SQVTM and CDR2 ANQGSEA. The CDR3 has 14 residues. In DNA, the CDR3 is TGCAGCGTTGGGGGTGGAGGGGGCGCGGAGACCCAGTACTTC. Its translation is CSVGGGGGAETQYF.

J is TRBJ1-6 and V is TRBV28; D is possibly TRBD1 (5 bases). Trimming cost V 4 bases and J 0 bases, with 13 bases left between them. The germline CDR1 and CDR2 sequences are MDHEN and SYDVKM. This CDR3 is 17 amino acids long. In DNA, the CDR3 is TGTGCCAGCAGTTCCGGGGGGGGGAGCTCCTATAATTCACCCCTCCACTTT. It codes for CASSSGGGSSYNSPLHF.

The chain carries TRBV11-3 and TRBJ1-2; D is possibly TRBD1 (5 bases). Looked up from germline, CDR1 is SGHNT and CDR2 is YENEEA. Trimming took off 3 bases at V and 0 bases at J, with 14 bases between the two ends. The CDR3 sequence is 16 residues long. The CDR3 DNA is TGTGCCAGCAGCTTCTCCCCCGGGGGAGCTAACTATGGCTACACCTTC. It specifies CASSFSPGGANYGYTF.

This clone was recorded only once. Germline and junction disagree at one end, which may indicate a read error. The gene calls are TRBV2 and TRBJ2-7, with D possibly TRBD1 on 5 matching bases. The CDR3 spans 12 residues. Germline V gives CDR1 SNHLY, CDR2 FYNNEI. CDR3 in amino acids: CASSEALQRQHF. Here the CDR3 DNA reads TGTGCCAGCAGTGAAGCGCTTCAGAGACAGCACTTC.

Here the CDR3 reads CASSLLAEPNTGELFF. CDR3 nucleotides: TGTGCCAGCAGCCTACTAGCCGAGCCGAACACCGGGGAGCTGTTTTTT. The chain carries TRBV28 and TRBJ2-2; weak D call: TRBD2 (6 bases). The CDR3 totals 16 residues. V gave up 6 bases and J gave up 0 bases, with 14 bases separating them. In germline, CDR1 is MDHEN, CDR2 SYDVKM.

This clone has only one observation. The rearrangement joins TRBV11-2 to TRBJ2-2; a possible D gene is TRBD1 (5 bases). Trimming left V 5 bases short and J 5 bases short, with 18 bases between. Germline CDR1 is SGHAT and CDR2 is FQNNGV. The CDR3 is 16 residues long. The CDR3 sequence is CASSPRVGRQTGELFF. CDR3 bases: TGTGCCAGCAGCCCTCGGGTGGGGCGCCAGACCGGGGAGCTGTTTTTT.

The genes are TRBV11-2 and TRBJ2-3; D is possibly TRBD1 or TRBD2 (5 bases each). Trimming cost V 6 bases and J 11 bases, with 21 bases left between them. This CDR3 spans 14 amino acids. Germline V gene lookup returns CDR1 SGHAT and CDR2 FQNNGV. The CDR3, as DNA: TGTGCCAGCAGAGAAGCCGGGGACGCCCAAGGGCAGTATTTT. Translating gives CASREAGDAQGQYF. The complete variable domain, with remaining parts taken from reference TRBV11-2 and TRBJ2-3, reads EAGVAQSPRYKIIEKRQSVAFWCNPISGHATLYWYQQILGQGPKLLIQFQNNGVVDDSQLPKDRFSAERLKGVDSTLKIQPAKLEDSAVYLCASREAGDAQGQYFGPGTRLTVL.

The V and J genes are TRBV6-1 and TRBJ1-1; 9 nucleotides match TRBD1. The germline CDR1 and CDR2 sequences are MNHNS and SASEGT. The junction had 6 bases not matched to a gene; V was cut back by 4 bases and J by 6 bases. The CDR3 is 14 amino acids. This chain's CDR3 is CASSAETGGSEAFF. DNA of the CDR3: TGTGCCAGCAGTGCTGAGACAGGGGGATCTGAAGCTTTCTTT.

The genes are TRBV4-1 and TRBJ2-3; the match to TRBD1 covers 7 bases. With 6 bases clipped from V and 0 bases from J, the junction kept 6 bases outside the gene matches. CDR1 MGHRA and CDR2 YSYEKL come from the germline V gene. The CDR3 runs to 15 residues. CDR3 protein: CASRRGGLSTDTQYF. The CDR3 DNA sequence: TGCGCCAGCAGACGAGGGGGCCTTAGCACAGATACGCAGTATTTT.

This clone was seen more than once but under ten times. J is TRBJ1-2 and V is TRBV2; D possibly corresponds to TRBD1 (5 bases). Per the germline V gene, CDR1 is SNHLY and CDR2 is FYNNEI. Trimming took 6 bases from V and 3 from J, leaving 11 bases between them. CDR3 length: 13 residues. CDR3 sequence (DNA): TGTGCCAGCAGACGGGACCGAGACTATGGCTACACCTTC. Translating it yields CASRRDRDYGYTF.